The 24 T cell receptor beta chains below come from one sample, sequenced in a study of blood T cell repertoires in COVID-19. Only in-frame clones appear in the TCRdb table, and some are missing; sequencing was by immunoSEQ multiplex PCR. The table shows about 160,000 clones, with roughly 80% occurring only once. The source material was PBMCs or T cells enriched from blood (not recorded which). The receptor source for this set is a woman aged 40 to 50 with acute COVID-19.

The CDR3, as DNA: TGTGCCAGCAGCCTCTACAGCTATGGCTACACCTTC. Translating it yields CASSLYSYGYTF. V and J are TRBV7-2 and TRBJ1-2; no firm D call. V lost 5 bases and J 4 bases, leaving 8 bases between the germline ends. Germline values: CDR1 SGHTA, CDR2 FQGNSA. The CDR3 spans 12 residues.

The chain recombines TRBV21-1 with TRBJ2-1; the D call of TRBD2 is as the table states it, not checked on the DNA. TRBV21-1 is an annotated pseudogene. CDR3 length equals 18 residues. As DNA, the CDR3 is TGTGCCAGCAGCAAAGAGGTGGGAGGGAGCCACTCCTACAATGAGCAGTTCTTC. Protein: CASSKEVGGSHSYNEQFF.

V is TRBV25-1 and J is TRBJ2-3, with 10 bases lining up with TRBD1. Germline CDR1 reads MGHDK; CDR2 reads SYGVNS. The V and J ends lost 8 bases and 2 bases, in that order; junction bases with no gene match: 4. This CDR3 comprises 14 residues. Here the CDR3 reads CASAGTGVTDTQYF. The DNA for the CDR3 is TGTGCCAGCGCCGGGACAGGGGTCACAGATACGCAGTATTTT.

This clone was seen ten or more times. This sequence joins TRBV5-1 and TRBJ2-1, with 10 bases fitting TRBD2. The trim removed 2 bases at V and 4 bases at J, leaving 9 bases unmatched. Germline-derived CDR1 and CDR2 are SGHRS and YFSETQ. The CDR3 sequence is 17 residues long. The CDR3 loop reads CASSFAGLAGVYNEQFF. DNA for the CDR3: TGCGCCAGCAGCTTCGCCGGGCTAGCGGGAGTTTACAATGAGCAGTTCTTC.

The chain combines TRBV27 with TRBJ2-2, with a possible D match to TRBD2 (7 bases). This CDR3 has 18 residues. V dropped 2 bases and J dropped 4 bases, with 20 bases sitting between them. Germline V lookup: CDR1 MNHEY, CDR2 SMNVEV (reference sequence). This CDR3 is CASSLAIVGGAGTGELFF. DNA for the CDR3: TGTGCCAGCAGTTTAGCGATTGTGGGGGGGGCCGGCACCGGGGAGCTGTTTTTT.

The rearrangement joins TRBV19 to TRBJ1-2; D call uncertain. The germline V gene encodes CDR1 LNHDA and CDR2 SQIVND (reference sequence). With 5 bases removed from V and 6 bases from J, the gap between germline ends came to 13 bases. The CDR3 has 13 residues. The CDR3 nucleotides are TGTGCCAGTAGTCCTATGGCAGGTGATGGCTACACCTTC. This encodes CASSPMAGDGYTF.

This chain connects TRBV30 to TRBJ2-7, with 8 bases identical to TRBD1. CDR1 and CDR2 (germline): GTSNPN, SVGIG (reference sequence). The CDR3 spans 13 residues. J gave up 1 base and V 5 bases, and 4 bases lay outside the gene matches. The CDR3 nucleotides read TGTGCCTGGGGACAGGGAAGTTCCTACGAGCAGTACTTC. It specifies CAWGQGSSYEQYF. Full variable domain (rest looked up from reference TRBV30 and TRBJ2-7): SQTIHQWPATLVQPVGSPLSLECTVEGTSNPNLYWYRQAAGRGLQLLFYSVGIGQISSEVPQNLSASRPQDRQFILSSKKLLLSDSGFYLCAWGQGSSYEQYFGPGTRLTVT.

The chain combines TRBV12-3 or TRBV12-4 with TRBJ2-7, with 10 bases identical to TRBD1. The CDR3 has 13 amino acids. V shed 6 bases and J 7 bases; nucleotides not matched to a gene: 6. CDR3 sequence: CASRTGGDREQYF. In DNA, the CDR3 is TGTGCCAGCAGGACAGGGGGCGATCGGGAGCAGTACTTC.

This clone came up a few times. The chain couples TRBV10-3 to TRBJ1-2; 7 nucleotides match TRBD1. From germline, CDR1 is ENHRY and CDR2 SYGVKD. The CDR3 has 12 residues. V lost 8 bases, J lost 5 bases, and 5 bases stayed unmatched. As DNA, the CDR3 is TGTGCCATCGGACAGGAGTTATATGGCTACACCTTC. Translating it yields CAIGQELYGYTF.

The chain links TRBV5-1 to TRBJ2-1; 11 positions match TRBD2. V lost 4 bases and J lost 2; bases outside the gene matches: 2. CDR3 length: 15 amino acids. The germline V gene has CDR1 SGHRS and CDR2 YFSETQ. CDR3 sequence reads: CASSPGLAAYNEQFF. Here the CDR3 DNA reads TGCGCCAGCAGCCCGGGACTAGCGGCCTACAATGAGCAGTTCTTC.

The chain employs TRBV7-8 and TRBJ1-1; the match to TRBD1 covers 9 bases. Trimming removed 4 bases from V and 3 bases from J; junction bases left unmatched: 6. Germline lookup yields CDR1 SGHVS and CDR2 FQNEAQ. The CDR3 consists of 15 residues. CDR3 in DNA: TGTGCCAGCAGCTCCGGGACAGGGCAGTACACTGAAGCTTTCTTT. Translation gives CASSSGTGQYTEAFF.

As to this clone: Since a much larger clone is just one base distant, this may be a read error. The chain has TRBV7-9 and TRBJ2-5, with 9 bases identical to TRBD2. Germline V gene sequence: CDR1 SEHNR, CDR2 FQNEAQ (reference sequence). This CDR3 is built from 13 residues. V was clipped by 5 bases and J by 5 bases; unmatched bases: 3. The chain's CDR3 is CASSRTSEETQYF. The CDR3 nucleotides read TGTGCCAGCAGCCGGACTAGCGAGGAGACCCAGTACTTC.

J is TRBJ2-1 and V is TRBV11-2; 7 bases map to TRBD2. Germline lookup yields CDR1 SGHAT and CDR2 FQNNGV. This CDR3 contains 15 residues. V gave up 3 bases and J gave up 8 bases; unmatched junction bases: 10. The CDR3 spells CASSFMAGANDEQFF. CDR3 DNA sequence: TGTGCCAGCAGCTTTATGGCGGGAGCCAACGATGAGCAGTTCTTC.

The table lists this clone with a few counts. This chain connects TRBV27 to TRBJ1-2, with D hard to call. The CDR3 spans 15 residues. V lost 6 bases and J lost 4, with 18 bases in between. Germline loops: CDR1 MNHEY, CDR2 SMNVEV (reference sequence). CDR3 residues: CASRLNSWALYGYTF. Here the CDR3 DNA reads TGTGCCAGCAGGTTAAATTCATGGGCACTCTATGGCTACACCTTC.

The rearrangement joins TRBV14 to TRBJ1-2; D is unresolved. Germline values: CDR1 SGHDN, CDR2 FVKESK. There are 14 residues in the CDR3. Trimming pared 0 bases from V and 7 bases from J, leaving 12 bases between. In nucleotides, the CDR3 is TGTGCCAGCAGCCAAGATCTAGGACTCTCTGGCTACACCTTC. It encodes CASSQDLGLSGYTF.

The V call is TRBV4-1, the J call TRBJ1-2; the D is unclear. V was pared by 0 bases and J by 3 bases, with 11 bases between. The CDR3 totals 15 residues. CDR1 is MGHRA and CDR2 is YSYEKL in the germline V gene. The CDR3 here is CASSQDIEGHYGYTF. CDR3 sequence (DNA): TGCGCCAGCAGCCAAGATATAGAGGGCCACTATGGCTACACCTTC.

V usage is TRBV6-5 and J usage is TRBJ1-6; 7 bases align to TRBD1. The V segment lost 8 bases and the J segment 10 bases; nucleotides outside the gene matches: 8. There are 13 residues in the CDR3. Germline CDR1 reads MNHEY; CDR2 reads SVGAGI. CDR3 coding DNA: TGTGCCAGCTGGACAGGTTTGGGGTCACCCCTCCACTTT. Translated, it gives CASWTGLGSPLHF.

This clone has at least ten counts. V usage is TRBV30 and J usage is TRBJ2-1; 11 positions match TRBD1. Germline CDR1 reads GTSNPN; CDR2 reads SVGIG (reference sequence). V lost 4 bases, J lost 4 bases, and 18 bases stayed unmatched. The CDR3 covers 19 residues. CDR3 loop: CAWKGRDRGLKRGYNEQFF. CDR3 in DNA: TGTGCCTGGAAGGGGCGGGACAGGGGGTTAAAGCGGGGGTACAATGAGCAGTTCTTC.

V gene TRBV20-1 combines with J gene TRBJ2-1; 11 bases line up with TRBD2. CDR3 length: 16 residues. Trimming removed 3 bases from V and 3 bases from J; junction bases left unmatched: 7. Germline values: CDR1 DFQATT, CDR2 SNEGSKA (reference sequence). The CDR3 DNA sequence: TGCAGTGCTAGTGCCCGCGGGACTAGCGGCTACAATGAGCAGTTCTTC. This encodes CSASARGTSGYNEQFF.

The chain combines TRBV7-6 with TRBJ2-2; D unresolved. The CDR3 length is 13 residues. Germline CDR1 and CDR2: SGHVS and FNYEAQ. The V end was cut by 10 bases, the J end by 1 base, with 10 bases between. CDR3 residues: CAIRSQNTGELFF. The CDR3, as DNA: TGTGCCATCCGGTCGCAGAACACCGGGGAGCTGTTTTTT.

This clone showed up just once. The chain joins TRBV27 to TRBJ2-3; D is unclear. Germline V gives CDR1 MNHEY, CDR2 SMNVEV (reference sequence). The CDR3 length is 13 residues. V dropped 8 bases and J dropped 14 bases, with 23 bases sitting between them. The CDR3 DNA reads TGTGCCAGCCACCTGCCCGCGTCAATGAATTGGTATTTT. Translation gives CASHLPASMNWYF.

The chain links TRBV30 to TRBJ2-3; D unclear. The V end was cut by 2 bases, the J end by 3 bases, with 9 bases between. CDR3 length: 13 residues. CDR1 and CDR2 from the germline V gene are GTSNPN and SVGIG (reference sequence). CDR3 nucleotides: TGTGCCTGGAGTAAGAGAGAAACAGATACGCAGTATTTT. Its protein product is CAWSKRETDTQYF.

In its sample, this clone was seen once. The rearrangement links TRBV7-3 to TRBJ2-3, with TRBD2 matching over 13 bases. Germline V gene data show CDR1 as SGHTA and CDR2 as FQGTGA. The CDR3 is made up of 20 amino acids. The V and J ends lost 5 bases and 1 base, in that order; junction bases with no gene match: 15. CDR3 DNA sequence: TGTGCCAGCAGCCTCGGACTAGCGGGAGCGGGTGGGATCGGCACAGATACGCAGTATTTT. Its translation: CASSLGLAGAGGIGTDTQYF.

The genes are TRBV5-6 and TRBJ1-3; a possible D gene is TRBD1 (5 bases). V was clipped by 0 bases and J by 7 bases, with 17 bases between them. The CDR3 contains 16 residues. CDR1 and CDR2 from the germline V gene are SGHDT and YYEEEE. The CDR3 reads CASSLVSGRGGNTIYF. The DNA of the CDR3 is TGTGCCAGCAGCTTGGTGTCGGGGAGGGGTGGCAACACCATATATTTT. The complete variable domain, with remaining parts taken from reference TRBV5-6 and TRBJ1-3, reads DAGVTQSPTHLIKTRGQQVTLRCSPKSGHDTVSWYQQALGQGPQFIFQYYEEEERQRGNFPDRFSGHQFPNYSSELNVNALLLGDSALYLCASSLVSGRGGNTIYFGEGSWLTVV.